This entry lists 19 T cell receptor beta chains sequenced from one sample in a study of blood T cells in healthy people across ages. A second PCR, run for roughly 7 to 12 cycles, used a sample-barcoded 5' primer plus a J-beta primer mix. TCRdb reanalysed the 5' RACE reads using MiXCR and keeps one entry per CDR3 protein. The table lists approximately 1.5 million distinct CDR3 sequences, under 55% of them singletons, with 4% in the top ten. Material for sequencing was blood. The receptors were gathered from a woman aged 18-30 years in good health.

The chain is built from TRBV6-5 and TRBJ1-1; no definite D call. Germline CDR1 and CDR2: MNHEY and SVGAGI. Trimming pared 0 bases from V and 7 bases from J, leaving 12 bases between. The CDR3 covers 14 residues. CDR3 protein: CASSYSGYRVEAFF. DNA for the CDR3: TGTGCCAGCAGTTACTCGGGGTATCGGGTTGAAGCTTTCTTT.

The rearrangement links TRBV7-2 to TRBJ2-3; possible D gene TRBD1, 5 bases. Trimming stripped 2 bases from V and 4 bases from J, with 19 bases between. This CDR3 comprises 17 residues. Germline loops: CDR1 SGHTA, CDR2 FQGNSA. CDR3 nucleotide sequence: TGTGCCAGCAGCTTATACCCCCAGGGTAAAATTGCAGATACGCAGTATTTT. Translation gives CASSLYPQGKIADTQYF.

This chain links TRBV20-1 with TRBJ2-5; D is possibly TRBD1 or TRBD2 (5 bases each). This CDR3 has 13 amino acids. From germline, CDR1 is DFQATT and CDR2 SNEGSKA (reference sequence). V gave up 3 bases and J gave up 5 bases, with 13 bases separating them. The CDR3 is CSASEGTEETQYF. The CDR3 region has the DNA TGCAGTGCTAGTGAAGGGACGGAGGAGACCCAGTACTTC.

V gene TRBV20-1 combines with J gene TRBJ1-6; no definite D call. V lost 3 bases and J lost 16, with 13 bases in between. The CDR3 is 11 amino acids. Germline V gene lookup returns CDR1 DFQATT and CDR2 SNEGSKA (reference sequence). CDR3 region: CSASQLGSLHF. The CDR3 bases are TGCAGTGCTAGTCAACTTGGATCTCTCCACTTT.

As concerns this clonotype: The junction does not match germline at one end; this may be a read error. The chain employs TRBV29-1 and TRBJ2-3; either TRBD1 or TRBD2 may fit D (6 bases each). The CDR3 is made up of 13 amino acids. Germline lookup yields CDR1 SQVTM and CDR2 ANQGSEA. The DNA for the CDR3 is TGCAGCGCAGCTAGGGGGGATGCAGATACGCGGTATTTT. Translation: CSAARGDADTRYF.

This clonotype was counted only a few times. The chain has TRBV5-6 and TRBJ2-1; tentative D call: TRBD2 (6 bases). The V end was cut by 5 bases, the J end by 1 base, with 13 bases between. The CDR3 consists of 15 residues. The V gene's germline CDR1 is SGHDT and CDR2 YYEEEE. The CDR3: CASSFLAVSYNEQFF. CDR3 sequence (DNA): TGTGCCAGCAGTTTCTTAGCGGTATCCTACAATGAGCAGTTCTTC.

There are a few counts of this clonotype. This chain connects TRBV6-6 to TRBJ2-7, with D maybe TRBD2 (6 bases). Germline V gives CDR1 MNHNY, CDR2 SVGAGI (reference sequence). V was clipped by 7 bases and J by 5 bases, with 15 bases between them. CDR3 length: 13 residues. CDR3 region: CASTVGGGDEQYF. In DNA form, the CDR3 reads TGTGCCAGCACAGTCGGGGGTGGCGACGAGCAGTACTTC.

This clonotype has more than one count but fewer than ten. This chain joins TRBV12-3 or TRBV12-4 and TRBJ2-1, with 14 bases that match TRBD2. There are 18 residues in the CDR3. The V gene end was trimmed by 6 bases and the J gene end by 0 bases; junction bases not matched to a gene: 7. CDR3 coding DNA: TGTGCCAGCAGAACGGGACTAGCGGGAGAGGGCTCCTACAATGAGCAGTTCTTC. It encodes CASRTGLAGEGSYNEQFF.

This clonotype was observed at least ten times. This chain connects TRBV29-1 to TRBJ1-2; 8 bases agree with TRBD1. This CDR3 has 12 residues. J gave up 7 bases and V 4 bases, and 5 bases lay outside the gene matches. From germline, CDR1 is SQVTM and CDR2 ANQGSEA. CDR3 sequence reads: CSVAQGASGYTF. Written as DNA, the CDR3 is TGCAGCGTTGCCCAGGGGGCGAGTGGCTACACCTTC. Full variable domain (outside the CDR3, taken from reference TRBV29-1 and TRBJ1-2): SAVISQKPSRDICQRGTSLTIQCQVDSQVTMMFWYRQQPGQSLTLIATANQGSEATYESGFVIDKFPISRPNLTFSTLTVSNMSPEDSSIYLCSVAQGASGYTFGSGTRLTVV.

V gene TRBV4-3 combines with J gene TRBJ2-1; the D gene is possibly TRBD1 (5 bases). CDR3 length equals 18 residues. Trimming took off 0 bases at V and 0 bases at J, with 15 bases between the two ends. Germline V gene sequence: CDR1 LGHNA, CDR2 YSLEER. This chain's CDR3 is CASSQEVGRTLSYNEQFF. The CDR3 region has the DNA TGCGCCAGCAGCCAAGAAGTAGGGCGGACACTCTCCTACAATGAGCAGTTCTTC.

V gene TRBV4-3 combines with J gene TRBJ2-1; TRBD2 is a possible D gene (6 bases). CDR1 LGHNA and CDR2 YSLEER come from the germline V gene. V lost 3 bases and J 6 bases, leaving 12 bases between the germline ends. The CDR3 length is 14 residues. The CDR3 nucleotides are TGCGCCAGCAGCCAGCGCCTCGGGGGCAATGAGCAGTTCTTC. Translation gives CASSQRLGGNEQFF.

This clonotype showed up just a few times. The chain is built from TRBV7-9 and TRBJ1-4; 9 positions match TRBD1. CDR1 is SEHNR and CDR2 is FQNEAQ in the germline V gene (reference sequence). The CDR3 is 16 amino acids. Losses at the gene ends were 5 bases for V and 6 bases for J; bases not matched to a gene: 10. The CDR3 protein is CASSGWDRAGDEKLFF. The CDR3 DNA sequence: TGTGCCAGCAGCGGTTGGGACAGGGCGGGTGATGAAAAACTGTTTTTT. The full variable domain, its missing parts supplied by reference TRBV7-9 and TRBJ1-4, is DTGVSQNPRHKITKRGQNVTFRCDPISEHNRLYWYRQTLGQGPEFLTYFQNEAQLEKSRLLSDRFSAERPKGSFSTLEIQRTEQGDSAMYLCASSGWDRAGDEKLFFGSGTQLSVL.

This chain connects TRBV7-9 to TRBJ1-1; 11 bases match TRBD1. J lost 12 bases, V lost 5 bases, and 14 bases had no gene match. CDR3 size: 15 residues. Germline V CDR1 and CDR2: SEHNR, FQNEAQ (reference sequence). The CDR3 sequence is CASSHPGQGDLKTFF. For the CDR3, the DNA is TGTGCCAGCAGCCACCCGGGACAGGGGGACCTTAAAACTTTCTTT.

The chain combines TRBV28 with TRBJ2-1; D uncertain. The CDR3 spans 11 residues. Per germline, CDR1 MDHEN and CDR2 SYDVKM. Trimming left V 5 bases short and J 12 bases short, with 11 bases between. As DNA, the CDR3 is TGTGCCAGCAGTACTCTCCTCCTGCAGTTCTTC. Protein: CASSTLLLQFF.

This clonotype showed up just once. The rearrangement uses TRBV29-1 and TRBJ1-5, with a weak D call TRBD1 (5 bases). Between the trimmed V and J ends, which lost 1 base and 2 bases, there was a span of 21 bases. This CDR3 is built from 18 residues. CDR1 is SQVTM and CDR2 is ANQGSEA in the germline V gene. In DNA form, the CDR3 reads TGCAGCGTTGAAGGGTATGAGGTGTGGGGGAACTGCAATCAGCCCCAGCATTTT. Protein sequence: CSVEGYEVWGNCNQPQHF.

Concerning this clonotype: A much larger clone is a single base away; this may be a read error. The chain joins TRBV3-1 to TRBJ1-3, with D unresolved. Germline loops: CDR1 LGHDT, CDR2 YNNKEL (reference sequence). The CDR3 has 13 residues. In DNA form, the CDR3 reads TGTGCCGGCAGCCAAGAATACGGAAACACCATATATTTT. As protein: CAGSQEYGNTIYF.

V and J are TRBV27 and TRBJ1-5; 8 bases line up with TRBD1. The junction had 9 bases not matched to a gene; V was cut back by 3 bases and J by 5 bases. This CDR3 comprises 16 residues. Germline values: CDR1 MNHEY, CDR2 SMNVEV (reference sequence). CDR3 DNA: TGTGCCAGCAGTTTTCTCGGACAGGGATCCCATCAGCCCCAGCATTTT. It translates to CASSFLGQGSHQPQHF.

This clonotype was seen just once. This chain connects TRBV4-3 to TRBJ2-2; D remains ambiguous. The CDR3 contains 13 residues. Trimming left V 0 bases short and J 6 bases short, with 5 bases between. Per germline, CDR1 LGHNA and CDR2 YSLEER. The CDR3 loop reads CASSQDLSGELFF. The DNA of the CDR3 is TGCGCCAGCAGCCAAGATCTATCCGGGGAGCTGTTTTTT.

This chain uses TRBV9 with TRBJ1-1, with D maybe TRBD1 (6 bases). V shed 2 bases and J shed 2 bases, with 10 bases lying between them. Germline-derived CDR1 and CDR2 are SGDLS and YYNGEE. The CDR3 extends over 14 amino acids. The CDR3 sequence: CASSVEQGNTEAFF. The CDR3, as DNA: TGTGCCAGCAGCGTTGAACAGGGAAACACTGAAGCTTTCTTT.